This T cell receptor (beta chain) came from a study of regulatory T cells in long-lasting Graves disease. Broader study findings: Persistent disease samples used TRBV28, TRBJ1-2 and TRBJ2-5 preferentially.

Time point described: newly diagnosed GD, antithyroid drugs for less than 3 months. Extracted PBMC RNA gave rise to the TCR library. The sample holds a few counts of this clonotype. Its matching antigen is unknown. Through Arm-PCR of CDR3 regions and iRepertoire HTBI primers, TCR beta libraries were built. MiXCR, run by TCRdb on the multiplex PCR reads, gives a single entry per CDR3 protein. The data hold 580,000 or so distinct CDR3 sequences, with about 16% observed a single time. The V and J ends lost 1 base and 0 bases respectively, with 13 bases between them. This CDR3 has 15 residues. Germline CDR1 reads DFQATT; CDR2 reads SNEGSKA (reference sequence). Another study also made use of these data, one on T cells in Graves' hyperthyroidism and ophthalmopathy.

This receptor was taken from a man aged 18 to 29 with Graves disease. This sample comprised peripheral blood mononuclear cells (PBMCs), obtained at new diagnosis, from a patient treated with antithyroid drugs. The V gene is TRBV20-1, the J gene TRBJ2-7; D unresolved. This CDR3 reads CSARVPGRFSYEQYF. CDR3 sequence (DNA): TGCAGTGCTAGAGTTCCGGGCCGCTTCTCCTACGAGCAGTACTTC.